The clone carrying this T cell receptor beta chain was seen a few times. These data belong to a study of blood T cell repertoires in COVID-19. Study information: The United States, Italy and Spain were the sources of the acute and convalescent COVID-19 samples. Sources were T cells, B-cell-depleted T cells, or PBMCs; the material itself was cDNA or gDNA.

Trimming removed 7 bases from V and 4 bases from J; junction bases left unmatched: 14. The CDR3 spans 17 residues. The germline V gene has CDR1 MNHEY and CDR2 SMNVEV (reference sequence). Methods used by the authors: Nucleated cell counts were estimated from reference gene primer amplification. Generated by immunoSEQ multiplex PCR, the TCRdb table keeps only in-frame clones and is missing some. V and J calls and clone size are copied from that table; D and trimming were computed from the DNA. The sample includes approximately 60,000 clones, 85% of them seen just once. The sequence was collected from a human donor in a cohort sampled during active COVID-19. The chain employs TRBV27 and TRBJ2-2, with 8 bases fitting TRBD2. The sequenced sample consisted of peripheral blood. CDR3 in DNA: TGTGCCAGCACCAAAATAGCGGGGCGGCGGGGCACCGGGGAGCTGTTTTTT. Protein: CASTKIAGRRGTGELFF.